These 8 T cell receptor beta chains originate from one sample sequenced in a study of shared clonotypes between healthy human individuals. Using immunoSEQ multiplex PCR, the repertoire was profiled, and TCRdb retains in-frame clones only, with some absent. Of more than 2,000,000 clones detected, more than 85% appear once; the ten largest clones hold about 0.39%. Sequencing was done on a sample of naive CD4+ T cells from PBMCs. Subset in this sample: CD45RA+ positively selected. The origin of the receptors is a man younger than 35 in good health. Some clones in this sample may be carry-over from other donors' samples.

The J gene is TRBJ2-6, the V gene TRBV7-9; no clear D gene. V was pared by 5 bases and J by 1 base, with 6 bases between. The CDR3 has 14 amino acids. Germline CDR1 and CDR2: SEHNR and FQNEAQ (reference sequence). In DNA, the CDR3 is TGTGCCAGCAGCAATCCGTCTGGGGCCAACGTCCTGACTTTC. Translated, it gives CASSNPSGANVLTF.

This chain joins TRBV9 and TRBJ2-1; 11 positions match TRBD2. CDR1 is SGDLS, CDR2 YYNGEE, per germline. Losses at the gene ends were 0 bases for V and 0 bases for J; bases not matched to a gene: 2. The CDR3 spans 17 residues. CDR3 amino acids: CASSVGGTSGSYNEQFF. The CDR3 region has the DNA TGTGCCAGCAGCGTAGGGGGGACTAGCGGCTCCTACAATGAGCAGTTCTTC.

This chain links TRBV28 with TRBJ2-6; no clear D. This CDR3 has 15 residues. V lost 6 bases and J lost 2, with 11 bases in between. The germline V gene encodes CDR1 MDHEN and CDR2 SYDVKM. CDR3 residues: CASRAPGTGANVLTF. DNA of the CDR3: TGTGCCAGCAGAGCGCCTGGGACTGGGGCCAACGTCCTGACTTTC.

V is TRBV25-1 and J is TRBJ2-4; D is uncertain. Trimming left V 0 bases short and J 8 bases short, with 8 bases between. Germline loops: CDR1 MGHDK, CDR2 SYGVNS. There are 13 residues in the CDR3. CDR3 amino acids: CASSEYPLDIQYF. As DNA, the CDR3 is TGTGCCAGCAGTGAATACCCCCTCGACATTCAGTACTTC. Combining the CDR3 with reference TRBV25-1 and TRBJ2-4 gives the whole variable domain EADIYQTPRYLVIGTGKKITLECSQTMGHDKMYWYQQDPGMELHLIHYSYGVNSTEKGDLSSESTVSRIRTEHFPLTLESARPSHTSQYLCASSEYPLDIQYFGAGTRLSVL.

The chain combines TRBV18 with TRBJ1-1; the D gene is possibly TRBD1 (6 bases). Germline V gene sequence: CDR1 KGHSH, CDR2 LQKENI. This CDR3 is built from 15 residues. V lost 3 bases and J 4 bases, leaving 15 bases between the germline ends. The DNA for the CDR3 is TGTGCCAGCTCACCCGACAGGCTTCAAGGCACTGAAGCTTTCTTT. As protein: CASSPDRLQGTEAFF. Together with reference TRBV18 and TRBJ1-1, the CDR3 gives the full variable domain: NAGVMQNPRHLVRRRGQEARLRCSPMKGHSHVYWYRQLPEEGLKFMVYLQKENIIDESGMPKERFSAEFPKEGPSILRIQQVVRGDSAAYFCASSPDRLQGTEAFFGQGTRLTVV.

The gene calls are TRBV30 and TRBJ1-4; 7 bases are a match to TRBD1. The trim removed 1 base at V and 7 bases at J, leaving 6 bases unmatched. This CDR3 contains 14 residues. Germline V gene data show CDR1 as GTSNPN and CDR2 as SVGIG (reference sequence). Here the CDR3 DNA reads TGTGCCTGGAGTGGATCAGGGGGAAGTGAAAAACTGTTTTTT. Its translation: CAWSGSGGSEKLFF.

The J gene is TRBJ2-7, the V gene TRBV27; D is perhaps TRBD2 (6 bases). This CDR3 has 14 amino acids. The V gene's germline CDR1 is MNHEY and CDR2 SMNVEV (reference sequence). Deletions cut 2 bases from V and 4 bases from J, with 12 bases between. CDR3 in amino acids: CASSLQGAGYEQYF. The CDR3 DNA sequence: TGTGCCAGCAGTTTACAGGGTGCGGGGTACGAGCAGTACTTC.

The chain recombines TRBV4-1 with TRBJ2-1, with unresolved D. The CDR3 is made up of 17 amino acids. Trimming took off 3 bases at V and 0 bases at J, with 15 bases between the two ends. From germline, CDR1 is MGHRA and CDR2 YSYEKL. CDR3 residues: CASSHPWTESSYNEQFF. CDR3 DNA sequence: TGCGCCAGCAGCCACCCCTGGACGGAAAGCTCCTACAATGAGCAGTTCTTC.